The rows below give T cell receptor beta chains drawn from one sample of a study of blood T cell repertoires in COVID-19. TCRdb keeps only in-frame clones here, not all; method: immunoSEQ multiplex PCR. The table lists hundreds of thousands of clones, roughly four fifths of them singletons. The sequenced sample was peripheral blood. The receptor source for this set is a woman at least 80 years old with COVID-19, enrolled during active disease. Both conserved end residues are part of each CDR3. Each record gives: J gene, clone size, CDR3 length, D gene, V gene, CDR3 protein, CDR3 DNA. A D gene is named only where the DNA matches it firmly. Clone size appears in some rows only: once, few, many, or a class for an expanded clone.

>TRBJ1-1|few|15|.|TRBV19
CASSARVQGIPEAFF
TGTGCCAGTAGTGCAAGAGTCCAGGGGATCCCTGAAGCTTTCTTT
>TRBJ2-3|few|14|TRBD2|TRBV28
CASSLRGYSDTQYF
TGTGCCAGCAGTTTGCGGGGGTATTCAGATACGCAGTATTTT
>TRBJ1-1|once|12|.|TRBV3-1/TRBV3-2
CASSHLDREAFF
TGTGCCAGCAGTCACTTGGACAGAGAAGCTTTCTTT
>TRBJ1-2|.|14|.|TRBV7-9
CASSHSDKFYGYTF
TGTGCCAGCAGCCATTCCGACAAGTTCTATGGCTACACCTTC
>TRBJ1-1|few|12|TRBD1|TRBV7-9
CASSLEDRGAFF
TGTGCCAGCAGCTTAGAGGACAGGGGGGCTTTCTTT
>TRBJ1-2|few|14|TRBD1|TRBV4-3
CASSPAGTGDGYTF
TGCGCCAGCAGCCCGGCCGGGACAGGGGATGGCTACACCTTC
>TRBJ1-1|.|17|.|TRBV30
CAWSRGGHTVLNTEAFF
TGTGCCTGGAGCCGAGGGGGACACACTGTCCTGAACACTGAAGCTTTCTTT
>TRBJ2-3|.|17|TRBD2|TRBV5-8
CASRLPGLAGVTDTQYF
TGTGCCAGCAGGCTCCCGGGACTAGCGGGAGTCACAGATACGCAGTATTTT
>TRBJ1-2|.|14|.|TRBV7-2
CASSFGGVDYGYTF
TGTGCCAGCAGCTTTGGAGGGGTGGATTATGGCTACACCTTC
>TRBJ1-2|.|13|.|TRBV15
CATSPERSYGYTF
TGTGCCACCAGCCCAGAACGTTCGTATGGCTACACCTTC
>TRBJ1-4|once|13|.|TRBV6-4
CASSESLNEKLFF
TGTGCCAGCAGTGAGAGCCTTAATGAAAAACTGTTTTTT
>TRBJ1-4|.|13|.|TRBV30
CAWSVKTATTLFF
TGTGCCTGGAGTGTAAAGACAGCCACGACACTGTTTTTT
>TRBJ2-5|.|14|TRBD1|TRBV19
CASSSTGVSETQYF
TGTGCCAGTAGTTCAACAGGGGTTTCGGAGACCCAGTACTTC
>TRBJ2-3|.|16|.|TRBV2
CASSDGGTAYTDTQYF
TGTGCCAGCAGTGATGGGGGGACAGCCTACACAGATACGCAGTATTTT
>TRBJ1-2|.|13|TRBD1|TRBV5-1
CASGTGEDYGYTF
TGCGCCAGCGGGACAGGGGAGGACTATGGCTACACCTTC
>TRBJ1-1|.|14|.|TRBV4-1
CASGSGRIGTEAFF
TGCGCCAGCGGGTCGGGGAGGATAGGAACTGAAGCTTTCTTT
>TRBJ2-1|.|15|.|TRBV27
CASRENRANYNEQFF
TGTGCCAGCAGAGAAAACAGGGCGAACTACAATGAGCAGTTCTTC
>TRBJ2-1|.|15|TRBD2|TRBV5-1
CASSRGTSGSTEQFF
TGCGCCAGCAGCAGGGGGACTAGCGGGAGCACTGAGCAGTTCTTC
>TRBJ1-2|.|17|TRBD1|TRBV5-8
CASSEGTGYISLDGYTF
TGTGCCAGCAGTGAAGGGACAGGGTATATTTCCCTCGATGGCTACACCTTC
>TRBJ1-5|.|18|TRBD1|TRBV7-9
CASSGARIGTGSNQPQHF
TGTGCCAGCAGCGGTGCTAGGATCGGGACAGGAAGCAATCAGCCCCAGCATTTT
>TRBJ2-5|.|18|.|TRBV19
CASSKRGDKDRPGETQYF
TGTGCCAGTAGTAAAAGAGGGGACAAGGACCGGCCAGGGGAGACCCAGTACTTC
>TRBJ2-2|.|13|.|TRBV25-1
CASSEYYTGELFF
TGTGCCAGCAGTGAATACTACACCGGGGAGCTGTTTTTT
>TRBJ1-2|.|13|.|TRBV2
CASSAGRDYGYTF
TGTGCCAGCAGTGCAGGGAGGGACTATGGCTACACCTTC
>TRBJ1-3|many|12|.|TRBV5-4
CASSLDRNTIYF
TGTGCCAGCAGCTTGGATAGAAACACCATATATTTT
>TRBJ2-1|.|13|TRBD2|TRBV7-8
CASSLYEREQQFF
TGTGCCAGCAGCTTATATGAGCGGGAGCAGCAGTTCTTC
>TRBJ2-1|once|16|TRBD2|TRBV5-6
CASRPRGAGPYNEQFF
TGTGCCAGCAGACCCCGGGGAGCGGGGCCCTACAATGAGCAGTTCTTC
>TRBJ1-6|.|13|.|TRBV7-3
CASSLQDNSPLHF
TGTGCCAGCAGCTTACAGGATAATTCACCCCTCCACTTT
>TRBJ2-1|.|14|.|TRBV3-1/TRBV3-2
CASSQGAPYNEQFF
TGTGCCAGCAGCCAAGGAGCCCCCTACAATGAGCAGTTCTTC